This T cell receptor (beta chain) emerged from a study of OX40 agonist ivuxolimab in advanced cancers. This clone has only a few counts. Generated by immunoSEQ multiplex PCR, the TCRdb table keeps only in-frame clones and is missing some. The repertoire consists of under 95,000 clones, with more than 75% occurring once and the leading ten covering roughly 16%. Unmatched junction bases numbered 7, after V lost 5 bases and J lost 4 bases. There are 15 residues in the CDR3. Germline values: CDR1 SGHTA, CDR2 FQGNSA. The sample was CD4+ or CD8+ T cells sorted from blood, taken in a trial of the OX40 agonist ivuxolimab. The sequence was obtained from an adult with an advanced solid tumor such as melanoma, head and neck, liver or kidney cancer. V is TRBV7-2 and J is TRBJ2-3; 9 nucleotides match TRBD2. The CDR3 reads CASSRGLAVADTQYF. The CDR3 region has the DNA TGTGCCAGCAGCCGGGGACTAGCCGTCGCAGATACGCAGTATTTT.